Following are 16 T cell receptor beta chains from one sample sequenced in a study of blood T cell repertoires in COVID-19. Profiled with immunoSEQ multiplex PCR; TCRdb holds only in-frame clones, not every one. The data contain around 300,000 clones, 85% of them singletons. Specimen: PBMCs or T cells enriched from blood (not recorded which). The receptors stem from a woman between 50 and 59 years old who had recovered from COVID-19.

The chain links TRBV5-8 to TRBJ1-5; D is possibly TRBD1 (5 bases). This CDR3 has 12 amino acids. Germline V gene sequence: CDR1 SGHTS, CDR2 YDEGEE. V lost 3 bases and J lost 7, with 8 bases in between. This chain's CDR3 is CASSWGGQPQHF. CDR3 DNA sequence: TGTGCCAGCAGCTGGGGGGGACAGCCCCAGCATTTT.

The chain joins TRBV30 to TRBJ2-1; 7 bases map to TRBD2. The ends lost 0 bases at V and 12 bases at J; junction bases unmatched: 5. Germline V gene lookup returns CDR1 GTSNPN and CDR2 SVGIG (reference sequence). The CDR3 extends over 12 amino acids. The CDR3 nucleotides are TGTGCCTGGAGTGTATCAGGACTAGTGCAGTTCTTC. This translates into CAWSVSGLVQFF.

The rearrangement links TRBV5-4 to TRBJ2-3, with 9 bases fitting TRBD2. The V and J ends lost 0 bases and 9 bases, in that order; junction bases with no gene match: 14. Germline V gives CDR1 SGHNT, CDR2 YYREEE (reference sequence). The CDR3 runs to 17 residues. The CDR3 DNA reads TGTGCCAGCAGCTTGGCGAGGGCTAGCGGGACTGGGTTGACGCAGTATTTT. Translated, it gives CASSLARASGTGLTQYF. Together with reference TRBV5-4 and TRBJ2-3, the CDR3 gives the full variable domain: ETGVTQSPTHLIKTRGQQVTLRCSSQSGHNTVSWYQQALGQGPQFIFQYYREEENGRGNFPPRFSGLQFPNYSSELNVNALELDDSALYLCASSLARASGTGLTQYFGPGTRLTVL.

The chain couples TRBV21-1 to TRBJ2-5; TRBD2 reflects the table's D call only, with no check against the DNA. TRBV21-1 is labeled a pseudogene. The length of the CDR3 is 17 residues. In DNA, the CDR3 is TGTGCCAGCAGCAAAGAGGGTTTGCGGGGGCGACAAGAGACCCAGTACTTC. Its protein is CASSKEGLRGRQETQYF.

The chain is built from TRBV7-9 and TRBJ1-1; D is ambiguous. V gave up 6 bases and J gave up 0 bases, with 8 bases separating them. The CDR3 length is 13 residues. CDR1 and CDR2 (germline): SEHNR, FQNEAQ (reference sequence). The CDR3 region has the DNA TGTGCCAGCAGTTTGTTAATGAACACTGAAGCTTTCTTT. Amino acid sequence: CASSLLMNTEAFF.

On this clone itself: Germline is not matched at one junction end, which may reflect a read error. Different DNA sequences within this sample yield the same CDR3. This sequence joins TRBV11-2 and TRBJ1-5, with D tentatively TRBD1 (5 bases). The CDR3 consists of 13 residues. From germline, CDR1 is SGHAT and CDR2 FQNNGV. In DNA form, the CDR3 reads TGTGCCAGCAGCTTACAGGGCAATCAGCCCCAACATTTT. Amino acid sequence: CASSLQGNQPQHF.

This chain connects TRBV2 to TRBJ2-7, with D possibly TRBD2 on 6 matching bases. The CDR3 contains 16 residues. Per germline, CDR1 SNHLY and CDR2 FYNNEI. V gave up 6 bases and J gave up 2 bases, with 20 bases separating them. CDR3 DNA sequence: TGTGCCAGCAGCTCGTGGCGGGGCGGGTCCGCCTACGAGCAGTACTTC. Translation gives CASSSWRGGSAYEQYF.

The V gene is TRBV18, the J gene TRBJ1-3; D might be TRBD1 (5 bases). This CDR3 spans 14 amino acids. V lost 5 bases, J lost 8 bases, and 16 bases lay in between. Germline V lookup: CDR1 KGHSH, CDR2 LQKENI. CDR3 in DNA: TGTGCCAGCTCAGTACAGGAATCCGGAGACACCATATATTTT. This gives the protein CASSVQESGDTIYF.

The chain employs TRBV6-5 and TRBJ1-5, with D possibly being TRBD1 (6 bases). CDR1 and CDR2 from the germline V gene are MNHEY and SVGAGI. CDR3 length equals 14 residues. V gave up 2 bases and J gave up 3 bases, with 8 bases separating them. The CDR3 nucleotides are TGTGCCAGCAGTTACGCAGGGGTCAATCAGCCCCAGCATTTT. Translating gives CASSYAGVNQPQHF.

This chain joins TRBV27 and TRBJ2-7, with 9 bases fitting TRBD2. Germline V gene lookup returns CDR1 MNHEY and CDR2 SMNVEV (reference sequence). V was clipped by 2 bases and J by 3 bases; unmatched bases: 5. The CDR3 has 15 residues. DNA of the CDR3: TGTGCCAGCAGTTTAGCGGGGGGGGGACTCTACGAGCAGTACTTC. Its translation is CASSLAGGGLYEQYF.

The rearrangement uses TRBV27 and TRBJ2-5, with TRBD2 matching over 10 bases. Germline values: CDR1 MNHEY, CDR2 SMNVEV (reference sequence). V lost 1 base, J lost 4 bases, and 3 bases stayed unmatched. The CDR3 contains 15 residues. DNA of the CDR3: TGTGCCAGCAGTTTATATAGCGGGAGGTCAGAGACCCAGTACTTC. It yields the protein CASSLYSGRSETQYF.

The J gene is TRBJ1-6, the V gene TRBV7-8; D is possibly TRBD1 (6 bases). There are 16 residues in the CDR3. The ends were cut back, 1 base at V and 5 bases at J, with 12 bases in the middle. Germline loops: CDR1 SGHVS, CDR2 FQNEAQ. Here the CDR3 DNA reads TGTGCCAGCAGCTTAGAGAGTGGACAGAATAATTCACCCCTCCACTTT. Amino acid sequence: CASSLESGQNNSPLHF.

This clone was observed a handful of times. This chain uses TRBV7-2 with TRBJ1-4; 11 bases are shared with TRBD1. With 5 bases clipped from V and 7 bases from J, the junction kept 6 bases outside the gene matches. The germline V gene encodes CDR1 SGHTA and CDR2 FQGNSA. The CDR3 totals 15 residues. As DNA, the CDR3 is TGTGCCAGCAGCACATGGACAGGGGGCGGTGAAAAACTGTTTTTT. It specifies CASSTWTGGGEKLFF.

This clone is a singleton in its sample. J is TRBJ2-5 and V is TRBV9, with D possibly matching TRBD2 (5 bases). Deletions cut 0 bases from V and 0 bases from J, with 12 bases between. CDR1 and CDR2 (germline): SGDLS, YYNGEE. This CDR3 has 16 amino acids. This chain's CDR3 is CASSVGTLKYQETQYF. The CDR3 DNA sequence: TGTGCCAGCAGCGTAGGGACTCTCAAGTACCAAGAGACCCAGTACTTC.

The chain employs TRBV7-9 and TRBJ2-3, with TRBD2 matching over 11 bases. The trim removed 3 bases at V and 6 bases at J, leaving 11 bases unmatched. The CDR3 is made up of 17 amino acids. The germline CDR1 and CDR2 sequences are SEHNR and FQNEAQ (reference sequence). This chain's CDR3 is CASSFRTTSGVRDTQYF. CDR3 sequence (DNA): TGTGCCAGCAGCTTTCGTACGACTAGCGGGGTCAGGGATACGCAGTATTTT.

The chain is built from TRBV9 and TRBJ2-1; 8 bases line up with TRBD2. The V gene's germline CDR1 is SGDLS and CDR2 YYNGEE. The CDR3 contains 17 residues. Trimming cost V 3 bases and J 1 base; bases outside gene matches: 9. CDR3 bases: TGTGCCAGCAGCGAGAGGACTAGCTTCGAGTCCTACAATGAGCAGTTCTTC. Translated, it gives CASSERTSFESYNEQFF.